Listed below are T cell receptor beta chains from one sample, sequenced in a study of blood T cell repertoires in COVID-19. The table came from immunoSEQ multiplex PCR; TCRdb's copy has only in-frame clones and leaves some out. Of a few hundred thousand clones in the sample, nearly 90% were seen once. The sequencing sample was made of PBMCs or T cells enriched from blood (not recorded which). Receptors were obtained from a woman aged 18-29 years who had been exposed to COVID-19. Each CDR3 is given with its conserved first and last residue. A D gene is named only where the DNA matches it firmly. Only some rows state a clone size, as once, few, many or a class for expanded clones.

j_call,d_call,clone_size,v_call,cdr3_aa,cdr3_nt
TRBJ2-2,TRBD1,-,TRBV5-1,CASSTRTGANTGELFF,TGCGCCAGCAGCACGCGGACAGGGGCCAACACCGGGGAGCTGTTTTTT
TRBJ2-3,-,-,TRBV3-1/TRBV3-2,CASSLVLGVTDTQYF,TGTGCCAGCAGCCTCGTGTTAGGAGTCACAGATACGCAGTATTTT
TRBJ1-6,-,-,TRBV28,CASSSSDTSYNSPLHF,TGTGCCAGCAGTTCCTCGGACACCTCCTATAATTCACCCCTCCACTTT
TRBJ2-3,-,-,TRBV5-1,CASSLTSGDTDTQYF,TGCGCCAGCAGCCTGACCAGCGGTGACACAGATACGCAGTATTTT
TRBJ2-2,-,-,TRBV27,CASSSHSAGELFF,TGTGCCAGCAGTTCTCATAGCGCCGGGGAGCTGTTTTTT
TRBJ1-1,-,-,TRBV3-1/TRBV3-2,CASSPPQSLNTEAFF,TGTGCCAGCAGCCCTCCACAGAGCTTGAACACTGAAGCTTTCTTT
TRBJ2-1,-,-,TRBV13,CASSPQAGYNEQFF,TGTGCCAGCAGCCCCCAGGCTGGGTACAATGAGCAGTTCTTC
TRBJ1-5,-,-,TRBV5-1,CASSLGTGGEPQHF,TGCGCCAGCAGCTTGGGCACAGGAGGGGAGCCCCAGCATTTT
TRBJ1-5,-,-,TRBV7-9,CARNEGSSNQPQHF,TGTGCCAGAAACGAGGGCAGTAGCAATCAGCCCCAGCATTTT
TRBJ1-5,-,-,TRBV6-5,CASSYLGDQPQHF,TGTGCCAGCAGTTACTTGGGAGATCAGCCCCAGCATTTT
TRBJ1-1,-,-,TRBV6-5,CASSYSGGLAFF,TGTGCCAGCAGTTACTCGGGAGGATTAGCTTTCTTT
TRBJ2-1,TRBD1,-,TRBV11-2,CASSSGTDEQFF,TGTGCCAGCAGCTCGGGGACAGATGAGCAGTTCTTC
TRBJ2-5,TRBD1,-,TRBV24-1,CATSVDSTGKETQYF,TGTGCCACCAGTGTAGACTCGACAGGGAAAGAGACCCAGTACTTC
TRBJ1-5,TRBD1,-,TRBV7-9,CASSFWTGDFSNQPQHF,TGTGCCAGCAGCTTTTGGACAGGCGACTTTAGCAATCAGCCCCAGCATTTT
TRBJ2-7,-,-,TRBV18,CASSPQTGEQYF,TGTGCCAGCTCACCCCAAACTGGCGAGCAGTACTTC
TRBJ1-5,-,-,TRBV10-2,CASSDNGGNQPQHF,TGCGCCAGCAGTGATAATGGGGGGAATCAGCCCCAGCATTTT
TRBJ2-7,TRBD2,once,TRBV3-1/TRBV3-2,CASSPDLTSALVSYEQYF,TGTGCCAGCAGCCCGGACCTTACTAGCGCCCTAGTCTCCTACGAGCAGTACTTC
TRBJ2-1,TRBD2,-,TRBV5-1,CASSISGEIYNEQFF,TGCGCCAGCAGCATTAGCGGGGAAATATACAATGAGCAGTTCTTC
TRBJ1-1,-,-,TRBV15,CATSREGKWNTEAFF,TGTGCCACCAGCAGAGAGGGCAAATGGAACACTGAAGCTTTCTTT
TRBJ2-3,-,-,TRBV5-8,CASSLKGADTQYF,TGTGCCAGCAGCTTGAAGGGGGCAGATACGCAGTATTTT
TRBJ2-5,TRBD2,-,TRBV11-2,CASSLDGRAQHF,TGTGCCAGCAGCTTAGACGGGAGGGCCCAACACTTC
TRBJ2-7,-,once,TRBV14,CASSQEPGRAHYEQYF,TGTGCCAGCAGCCAAGAACCCGGCAGGGCCCACTACGAGCAGTACTTC
TRBJ1-1,-,once,TRBV12-3/TRBV12-4,CASSLNGVAVTFF,TGTGCCAGCAGTTTAAATGGTGTTGCGGTGACTTTCTTT
TRBJ1-1,-,-,TRBV30,CAWSVLGYTEAFF,TGTGCCTGGAGTGTACTAGGGTACACTGAAGCTTTCTTT
TRBJ1-2,-,-,TRBV7-2,CASSLSTGSDYGYTF,TGTGCCAGCAGCTTGTCGACAGGAAGCGACTATGGCTACACCTTC
TRBJ2-7,-,-,TRBV16,CASSPPAQPEQYF,TGTGCCAGCAGCCCCCCTGCGCAACCCGAGCAGTACTTC
TRBJ2-7,-,-,TRBV18,CASSRQGTASYEQYF,TGTGCCAGCTCACGGCAAGGGACTGCTTCCTACGAGCAGTACTTC
TRBJ2-5,-,-,TRBV6-5,CASSYNQETQYF,TGTGCCAGCAGTTATAACCAAGAGACCCAGTACTTC
TRBJ2-3,-,-,TRBV4-1,CATSTIGGTPKSTDTQYF,TGCGCCACCTCCACTATTGGCGGGACCCCCAAGTCCACAGATACGCAGTATTTT
TRBJ2-3,TRBD2,-,TRBV14,CTSSKGLAGVPDTQYF,TGTACCAGCAGCAAAGGACTAGCGGGAGTCCCAGATACGCAGTATTTT
TRBJ2-2,-,-,TRBV6-5,CASSPTRTTGELFF,TGTGCCAGCAGTCCAACTAGGACCACCGGGGAGCTGTTTTTT
TRBJ2-2,-,-,TRBV4-3,CASSQGRVHTGELFF,TGCGCCAGCAGCCAAGGCAGGGTGCACACCGGGGAGCTGTTTTTT
TRBJ1-6,-,-,TRBV19,CASGALNNSPLHF,TGTGCCTCGGGAGCCCTGAATAATTCACCCCTCCACTTT
TRBJ2-3,TRBD1,-,TRBV3-1/TRBV3-2,CASSQVIDRDGPDTQYF,TGTGCCAGCAGCCAAGTCATTGACAGGGATGGTCCAGATACGCAGTATTTT
TRBJ1-1,TRBD1,-,TRBV5-1,CASSVDRAVSEAFF,TGCGCCAGCAGCGTGGACAGGGCCGTTAGTGAAGCTTTCTTT
TRBJ2-7,TRBD1,-,TRBV6-5,CASSYPGTVSEQYF,TGTGCCAGCAGTTACCCTGGGACAGTCTCCGAGCAGTACTTC
TRBJ1-5,-,few,TRBV28,CASSFSDGSNQPQHF,TGTGCCAGCAGTTTCTCAGACGGGAGCAATCAGCCCCAGCATTTT
TRBJ2-2,TRBD1,-,TRBV7-6,CASGQGANTGELFF,TGTGCCAGCGGACAGGGAGCGAACACCGGGGAGCTGTTTTTT
TRBJ1-2,TRBD1,-,TRBV11-2,CASSLGTGGSGYTF,TGTGCCAGCAGCTTAGGGACAGGGGGCTCAGGCTACACCTTC
TRBJ2-5,-,-,TRBV29-1,CSAHGRGSETQYF,TGCAGCGCCCACGGCAGGGGTAGTGAGACCCAGTACTTC
TRBJ1-2,TRBD1,-,TRBV5-1,CASSWDSGYTF,TGCGCCAGCAGCTGGGACAGTGGCTACACCTTC
TRBJ1-1,-,-,TRBV4-2,CASSQDPVSGTEAFF,TGTGCCAGCAGCCAAGATCCGGTATCGGGAACTGAAGCTTTCTTT
TRBJ2-3,-,once,TRBV3-1/TRBV3-2,CASSLKGPDTQYF,TGTGCCAGCAGCCTGAAGGGGCCAGATACGCAGTATTTT
TRBJ1-2,TRBD1,-,TRBV7-9,CASSRQGFDGYTF,TGTGCCAGCAGTCGACAGGGGTTTGACGGCTACACCTTC
TRBJ2-7,-,-,TRBV11-3,CASSSRGTPYEQYF,TGTGCCAGCAGCTCCAGAGGGACACCCTACGAGCAGTACTTC
TRBJ2-7,-,-,TRBV28,CASSPAGLEQYF,TGTGCCAGCAGTCCCGCGGGACTTGAGCAGTACTTC
TRBJ2-5,-,once,TRBV7-6,CASSLRSYQETQYF,TGTGCCAGCAGCTTAAGGAGCTACCAAGAGACCCAGTACTTC
TRBJ1-5,TRBD1,-,TRBV3-1/TRBV3-2,CASSQRQGSNQPQHF,TGTGCCAGCAGCCAACGACAGGGGAGCAATCAGCCCCAGCATTTT
TRBJ2-3,-,-,TRBV2,CASNRERTDTQYF,TGTGCCAGCAACAGGGAACGCACAGATACGCAGTATTTT
TRBJ2-1,-,-,TRBV10-1,CASSDPSGVAPYNEQFF,TGCGCCAGCAGTGACCCTTCCGGGGTAGCGCCCTACAATGAGCAGTTCTTC
TRBJ1-5,-,-,TRBV10-2,CASSPNGGGSNQPQHF,TGCGCCAGCAGCCCCAATGGGGGGGGCAGCAATCAGCCCCAGCATTTT
TRBJ1-5,-,-,TRBV6-5,CASSYMAGQPQHF,TGTGCCAGCAGTTACATGGCGGGACAGCCCCAGCATTTT
TRBJ1-3,-,-,TRBV3-1/TRBV3-2,CASSPSWQGIGNTIYF,TGTGCCAGCAGCCCCAGTTGGCAGGGGATCGGAAACACCATATATTTT
TRBJ2-7,-,-,TRBV11-1,CASSQTGINEQYF,TGTGCCAGCAGTCAAACAGGGATAAACGAGCAGTACTTC
TRBJ2-3,-,-,TRBV11-3,CASSLLGADTQYF,TGTGCCAGCAGCTTACTAGGGGCCGATACGCAGTATTTT
TRBJ2-7,-,-,TRBV18,CASSPDRNEQYF,TGTGCCAGCTCCCCCGACAGGAACGAGCAGTACTTC
TRBJ2-7,TRBD1,-,TRBV5-6,CASSWGQGSYEQYF,TGTGCCAGCAGCTGGGGACAGGGGAGCTACGAGCAGTACTTC
TRBJ1-2,-,-,TRBV27,CASSLQGNYGYTF,TGTGCCAGCAGTTTACAGGGTAACTATGGCTACACCTTC